These 5 T cell receptor beta chains were sequenced from one sample in a study of CD8 T cells in Susac syndrome. It was with random hexamers that 0.5 to 1 ug RNA was reverse transcribed. TCRdb used MiXCR to reprocess the immunoSEQ multiplex PCR reads, holding one entry per CDR3 protein. The data hold approximately 160,000 distinct CDR3 sequences, with approximately 93% observed a single time. Sequencing input: CD4+ T cells from PBMCs. The receptors were sampled from a human donor with multiple sclerosis.

The V call is TRBV2, the J call TRBJ1-1; D may be TRBD1 (5 bases). V lost 2 bases to trimming and J lost 3 bases, with 10 bases between them. The CDR3 spans 14 residues. The germline gives CDR1 SNHLY, CDR2 FYNNEI. The CDR3 bases are TGTGCCAGCAGTGAACAAGGGGCGGACACTGAAGCTTTCTTT. It yields the protein CASSEQGADTEAFF.

The rearrangement uses TRBV28 and TRBJ2-7; D remains ambiguous. Germline lookup yields CDR1 MDHEN and CDR2 SYDVKM. CDR3 size: 13 residues. Trimming took off 6 bases at V and 8 bases at J, with 17 bases between the two ends. The DNA of the CDR3 is TGTGCCAGCAGCCCAAACGGACCATCGCAGCAGTACTTC. Its translation is CASSPNGPSQQYF.

This clonotype has a single count. The chain couples TRBV28 to TRBJ2-3; the match to TRBD2 covers 16 bases. Per germline, CDR1 MDHEN and CDR2 SYDVKM. Trimming took 7 bases from V and 10 from J; bases not matched to a gene: 8. This CDR3 comprises 15 residues. The CDR3 DNA reads as TGTGCCAGCATTACCGGGACTAGCGGGGGGGCGGCGCAGTATTTT. As protein: CASITGTSGGAAQYF.

The chain uses TRBV29-1 and TRBJ2-6; TRBD2 is a possible D gene (5 bases). The CDR3 runs to 13 residues. Looked up from germline, CDR1 is SQVTM and CDR2 is ANQGSEA. The V gene lost 6 bases and the J gene lost 4 bases, with 10 bases spanning the gap. The CDR3 region has the DNA TGCAGCGTGCTAGCTGGCGGGGCCAACGTCCTGACTTTC. Translated, it gives CSVLAGGANVLTF. Full variable domain (remainder filled in from reference TRBV29-1 and TRBJ2-6): SAVISQKPSRDICQRGTSLTIQCQVDSQVTMMFWYRQQPGQSLTLIATANQGSEATYESGFVIDKFPISRPNLTFSTLTVSNMSPEDSSIYLCSVLAGGANVLTFGAGSRLTVL.

J is TRBJ2-5 and V is TRBV5-1; D unresolved. V lost 5 bases and J 1 base, leaving 12 bases between the germline ends. The germline gives CDR1 SGHRS, CDR2 YFSETQ. The CDR3 loop spans 14 amino acids. CDR3 sequence (DNA): TGCGCCAGCAGGCCGTTAGGTCGCCAAGAGACCCAGTACTTC. It is translated as CASRPLGRQETQYF.